This T cell receptor (beta chain) emerged from a study of identifying expanded T cells in peripheral blood. Healthy donors had no documented immune events, such as infections, while sampled. Germline V gene lookup returns CDR1 LNHDA and CDR2 SQIVND (reference sequence). Trimming took off 4 bases at V and 3 bases at J, with 12 bases between the two ends. The CDR3 is made up of 14 amino acids. In this sample, this clone turned up once. Its antigen is as yet unknown. The repertoire was sequenced with immunoSEQ multiplex PCR; TCRdb's copy has only in-frame clones and lacks some. The table has around 100,000 clones, 80% to 90% seen once. Study results and caveats: Over two and four weeks, about 17 and 20 clones changed, versus around 1.3 between replicates. Two-week clone count variance significantly increased as total template count grew.

Sequencing was performed on blood. The origin of this receptor is a person aged 18 to 75 in good health. The chain recombines TRBV19 with TRBJ1-2; possible D gene TRBD1, 5 bases. The CDR3 bases are TGTGCCAGTAGTAGCCGGGACGGCTACTATGGCTACACCTTC. As protein: CASSSRDGYYGYTF.